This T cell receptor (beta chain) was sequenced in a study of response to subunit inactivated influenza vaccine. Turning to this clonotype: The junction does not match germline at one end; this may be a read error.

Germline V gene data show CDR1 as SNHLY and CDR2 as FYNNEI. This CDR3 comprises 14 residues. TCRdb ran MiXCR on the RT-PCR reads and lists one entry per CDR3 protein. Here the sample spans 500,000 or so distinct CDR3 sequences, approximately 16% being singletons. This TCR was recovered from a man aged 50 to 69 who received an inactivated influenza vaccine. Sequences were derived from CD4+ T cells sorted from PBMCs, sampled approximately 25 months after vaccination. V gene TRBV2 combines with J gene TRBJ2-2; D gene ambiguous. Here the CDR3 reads CAGSTSEYTGELFF. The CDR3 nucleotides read TGTGCCGGCAGCACCTCTGAGTACACCGGGGAGCTGTTTTTT.